The T cell receptor (beta chain) under discussion was sequenced for a study of blood T cell repertoires in COVID-19. About the study: The United States, Italy and Spain supplied acute and convalescent COVID-19 samples. Sample material is recorded as cDNA or gDNA derived from T cells, B-cell-depleted T cells, or PBMCs.

Per the original methods: Researchers report that nucleated cell counts were estimated from reference gene primer amplification. Only in-frame clones appear in the TCRdb table, and some are missing; sequencing was by immunoSEQ multiplex PCR. The V and J calls and clone size were taken over from that table, and D and trimming were inferred from the DNA. The sample carries roughly 140,000 clones, 80% recorded once. This clone has a single count. CDR1 and CDR2 (germline): MNHEY, SMNVEV (reference sequence). The V segment lost 4 bases and the J segment 8 bases; nucleotides outside the gene matches: 9. This CDR3 contains 17 residues.

Sequencing was done on a sample of peripheral blood. This chain joins TRBV27 and TRBJ2-1; 15 nucleotides match TRBD2. This TCR was recovered from a man in his 70s who had recovered from COVID-19. CDR3: CASSSSPRTSGRDEQFF. Here the CDR3 DNA reads TGTGCCAGCAGTTCCAGCCCACGGACTAGCGGGAGGGATGAGCAGTTCTTC.